The 29 T cell receptor beta chains listed next were all sequenced from one sample in a study of regulatory T cells in long-lasting Graves disease. Time point defined: newly diagnosed GD, antithyroid drugs for less than 3 months. TCR sequences were obtained from RNA taken from PBMCs. The authors built TCR beta libraries using iRepertoire HTBI primers and Arm-PCR of CDR3 regions. TCRdb itself ran the multiplex PCR reads through MiXCR, one entry per CDR3 protein. This table holds about 200,000 distinct CDR3 sequences, roughly a fifth found once. The sample was also linked to a second study, of T cells in Graves' hyperthyroidism and ophthalmopathy.

The specimen was peripheral blood mononuclear cells (PBMCs), collected at new diagnosis, from a patient treated with antithyroid drugs. The receptors stem from a young woman with Graves disease.

This clonotype came up a few times. CDR3 protein: CASSQEGTGSSPLHF. The CDR3 bases are TGTGCCAGCAGCCAAGAGGGGACAGGAAGCTCACCCCTCCACTTT. This chain uses TRBV4-2 with TRBJ1-6; the match to TRBD1 covers 8 bases. V was pared by 0 bases and J by 10 bases, with 5 bases of the junction left unmatched. This CDR3 region has 15 residues. Germline V gene data show CDR1 as LGHNA and CDR2 as YNFKEQ.

This clonotype has a count of ten or more. J is TRBJ1-1 and V is TRBV14, with TRBD1 identical over 7 bases. Germline CDR1 and CDR2: SGHDN and FVKESK. With 0 bases clipped from V and 12 bases from J, the junction kept 13 bases outside the gene matches. The CDR3 totals 15 residues. The CDR3 sequence: CASSQEFGTVGLPFF. Here the CDR3 DNA reads TGTGCCAGCAGCCAAGAATTCGGGACAGTGGGACTGCCTTTCTTT.

This clonotype occurred many times. The V and J genes are TRBV7-3 and TRBJ2-5; D could derive from TRBD1 or TRBD2 (6 bases each). V shed 5 bases and J shed 5 bases, with 18 bases lying between them. This CDR3 is built from 15 residues. In germline, CDR1 is SGHTA, CDR2 FQGTGA. CDR3 region: CASSPGLGGRETQYF. The CDR3 coding sequence is TGTGCCAGCAGCCCAGGCCTCGGGGGCCGGGAGACCCAGTACTTC.

The chain joins TRBV2 to TRBJ1-1; 10 bases fit TRBD1. Unmatched junction bases numbered 13, after V lost 6 bases and J lost 3 bases. Germline CDR1 reads SNHLY; CDR2 reads FYNNEI. This CDR3 region has 17 residues. CDR3 in DNA: TGTGCCAGCAGGGCTGGACAGGGGGGGATTCGGGACACTGAAGCTTTCTTT. Its translation is CASRAGQGGIRDTEAFF.

In its sample, this clonotype was seen many times. The chain couples TRBV7-9 to TRBJ1-5; D is unresolved. Germline values: CDR1 SEHNR, CDR2 FQNEAQ (reference sequence). The CDR3 spans 11 residues. V gave up 6 bases and J gave up 4 bases, with 4 bases separating them. CDR3 region: CASRGNQPQHF. The CDR3 coding sequence is TGTGCCAGCAGGGGGAATCAGCCCCAGCATTTT. Full variable domain (outside the CDR3, taken from reference TRBV7-9 and TRBJ1-5): DTGVSQNPRHKITKRGQNVTFRCDPISEHNRLYWYRQTLGQGPEFLTYFQNEAQLEKSRLLSDRFSAERPKGSFSTLEIQRTEQGDSAMYLCASRGNQPQHFGDGTRLSIL.

This clonotype has only a few counts. A much larger clone differs by one base, so this may be a read error. The chain combines TRBV6-1 with TRBJ1-4; no clear D. The CDR3 loop spans 16 amino acids. The V gene's germline CDR1 is MNHNS and CDR2 SASEGT. Written as DNA, the CDR3 is TGTGCCAGCACTCATGCCAGAGATGCAACTAGTGAAAAACTGTTTTTT. Its protein is CASTHARDATSEKLFF.

This clonotype was seen a handful of times. This rearrangement joins TRBV19 to TRBJ1-1; a possible D gene is TRBD1 (5 bases). This CDR3 is 14 amino acids long. V was cut by 4 bases and J by 4 bases, with 13 bases left in between. Germline V gives CDR1 LNHDA, CDR2 SQIVND (reference sequence). The CDR3: CASSRDWSGTEAFF. The CDR3 nucleotides read TGTGCCAGTAGTAGGGACTGGAGCGGCACTGAAGCTTTCTTT.

This clonotype was recorded many times. This chain links TRBV7-9 with TRBJ2-5; D gene unclear. Trimming pared 0 bases from V and 9 bases from J, leaving 8 bases between. The CDR3 loop spans 12 amino acids. Germline V CDR1 and CDR2: SEHNR, FQNEAQ (reference sequence). Here the CDR3 reads CASSLAGQPQYF. Written as DNA, the CDR3 is TGTGCCAGCAGCTTAGCCGGGCAGCCCCAGTACTTC. The full variable domain, its missing parts supplied by reference TRBV7-9 and TRBJ2-5, is DTGVSQNPRHKITKRGQNVTFRCDPISEHNRLYWYRQTLGQGPEFLTYFQNEAQLEKSRLLSDRFSAERPKGSFSTLEIQRTEQGDSAMYLCASSLAGQPQYFGPGTRLLVL.

This clonotype was seen many times. The V and J genes are TRBV7-9 and TRBJ1-5, with TRBD1 matching 8 bases. This CDR3 has 17 residues. Germline CDR1 reads SEHNR; CDR2 reads FQNEAQ (reference sequence). V was clipped by 4 bases and J by 3 bases; unmatched bases: 11. In nucleotides, the CDR3 is TGTGCCAGCAGCTCGGACAGGGAACTACCCACCAATCAGCCCCAGCATTTT. Its protein product is CASSSDRELPTNQPQHF.

This clonotype appeared many times. The genes are TRBV27 and TRBJ2-1, with 7 bases lining up with TRBD2. CDR1 is MNHEY, CDR2 SMNVEV, per germline (reference sequence). The V and J ends lost 1 base and 4 bases, in that order; junction bases with no gene match: 7. CDR3 length equals 16 residues. CDR3 residues: CASSLLGGLGYNEQFF. As DNA, the CDR3 is TGTGCCAGCAGTTTATTGGGGGGGTTGGGGTACAATGAGCAGTTCTTC.

This clonotype was seen many times. The rearrangement uses TRBV27 and TRBJ2-4; 11 bases match TRBD1. CDR3 size: 16 residues. From germline, CDR1 is MNHEY and CDR2 SMNVEV (reference sequence). The ends lost 2 bases at V and 8 bases at J; junction bases unmatched: 8. The CDR3 DNA sequence: TGTGCCAGCAGTTTACTGTCTGGACAGGGGGCGTACATTCAGTACTTC. Translating gives CASSLLSGQGAYIQYF.

At least ten counts were recorded for this clonotype. The rearrangement uses TRBV29-1 and TRBJ2-1, with 13 nucleotides matching TRBD2. Trimming at V came to 6 bases and at J to 10 bases, leaving 9 bases not matched to a gene. The CDR3 runs to 14 residues. The V gene's germline CDR1 is SQVTM and CDR2 ANQGSEA. The CDR3: CSVFGTSGVEEQFF. The CDR3 nucleotides are TGCAGCGTGTTTGGGACTAGCGGGGTGGAAGAGCAGTTCTTC.

Details on this clonotype: It may be a read error: a sequence one base away is much more abundant. This chain links TRBV4-2 with TRBJ2-5; D not resolved. This CDR3 is 13 amino acids long. Looked up from germline, CDR1 is LGHNA and CDR2 is YNFKEQ. CDR3 sequence (DNA): TGTGTCAGCAGCCAAGATCCTATGGAGACCCAGTACTTC. The encoded protein is CVSSQDPMETQYF.

This clonotype was recorded at least ten times. This chain uses TRBV28 with TRBJ1-1; maybe TRBD1 (6 bases). The CDR3 covers 16 residues. Germline CDR1 is MDHEN and CDR2 is SYDVKM. V was clipped by 7 bases and J by 4 bases, with 22 bases between them. CDR3 nucleotide sequence: TGTGCCAGCATCTCACCGGGGGCAGATTGGAGCACTGAAGCTTTCTTT. Its protein is CASISPGADWSTEAFF.

This clonotype was observed at least ten times. V and J are TRBV9 and TRBJ2-2; no clear D. Trimming took off 0 bases at V and 4 bases at J, with 4 bases between the two ends. Per germline, CDR1 SGDLS and CDR2 YYNGEE. The CDR3 loop spans 13 amino acids. CDR3 DNA sequence: TGTGCCAGCAGCGTAGAGAGCACCGGGGAGCTGTTTTTT. This gives the protein CASSVESTGELFF.

There are many counts of this clonotype. The rearrangement joins TRBV28 to TRBJ1-4; TRBD1 aligns across 8 bases. The CDR3 loop spans 16 amino acids. CDR1 and CDR2 (germline): MDHEN, SYDVKM. Unmatched junction bases numbered 9, after V lost 6 bases and J lost 3 bases. CDR3 nucleotide sequence: TGTGCCAGCAGACCCGGGACAGGCAAGGCTAATGAAAAACTGTTTTTT. Translated: CASRPGTGKANEKLFF. Drawing the rest from reference TRBV28 and TRBJ1-4, the complete variable domain is DVKVTQSSRYLVKRTGEKVFLECVQDMDHENMFWYRQDPGLGLRLIYFSYDVKMKEKGDIPEGYSVSREKKERFSLILESASTNQTSMYLCASRPGTGKANEKLFFGSGTQLSVL.

This clonotype occurred many times. This rearrangement joins TRBV4-1 to TRBJ1-2, with 10 bases fitting TRBD1. Germline CDR1 reads MGHRA; CDR2 reads YSYEKL. This CDR3 region has 15 residues. The V segment lost 1 base and the J segment 4 bases; nucleotides outside the gene matches: 3. CDR3 residues: CASSQGQGARYGYTF. The DNA of the CDR3 is TGCGCCAGCAGCCAAGGACAGGGGGCTCGCTATGGCTACACCTTC.

This clonotype has ten or more counts. V gene TRBV20-1 combines with J gene TRBJ2-5, with D perhaps TRBD1 (6 bases). CDR3 length equals 14 residues. V shed 3 bases and J shed 4 bases, with 15 bases lying between them. The germline V gene has CDR1 DFQATT and CDR2 SNEGSKA (reference sequence). The CDR3 nucleotides are TGCAGTGCTAGTGGATGGGACACGGGAGAGACCCAGTACTTC. Encoded protein: CSASGWDTGETQYF.

This clonotype was found many times. V and J are TRBV30 and TRBJ1-1; D perhaps matches TRBD1 (6 bases). Germline V gene sequence: CDR1 GTSNPN, CDR2 SVGIG (reference sequence). The CDR3 contains 13 residues. V gave up 8 bases and J gave up 0 bases, with 13 bases separating them. DNA of the CDR3: TGTGCCCAGATAGGACAGATGAACACTGAAGCTTTCTTT. It yields the protein CAQIGQMNTEAFF. The full variable domain, with the rest looked up from reference TRBV30 and TRBJ1-1, is SQTIHQWPATLVQPVGSPLSLECTVEGTSNPNLYWYRQAAGRGLQLLFYSVGIGQISSEVPQNLSASRPQDRQFILSSKKLLLSDSGFYLCAQIGQMNTEAFFGQGTRLTVV.

This clonotype was counted at least ten times. V and J are TRBV30 and TRBJ1-2; D is unresolved. The germline V gene has CDR1 GTSNPN and CDR2 SVGIG (reference sequence). The CDR3 covers 11 residues. The ends were cut back, 7 bases at V and 8 bases at J, with 14 bases in the middle. The DNA of the CDR3 is TGTGCCTCCTACCATCTGGGGGGCTACACCTTC. Residues: CASYHLGGYTF.

This clonotype appeared many times. V is TRBV28 and J is TRBJ2-7; D is possibly TRBD1 (6 bases). The CDR3 extends over 14 amino acids. Germline V gives CDR1 MDHEN, CDR2 SYDVKM. Trimming pared 7 bases from V and 2 bases from J, leaving 15 bases between. DNA of the CDR3: TGTGCCAGCACTTACCGGGACACCGCCTACGAGCAGTACTTC. This sequence encodes CASTYRDTAYEQYF.

This sequence joins TRBV2 and TRBJ2-7, with D perhaps matching TRBD2 (6 bases). Trimming took 5 bases from V and 3 from J, leaving 14 bases between them. Germline CDR1 is SNHLY and CDR2 is FYNNEI. The CDR3 is 14 amino acids. The CDR3 DNA follows: TGTGCCAGCAGTTCGGGCGGGATAGGCTACGAGCAGTACTTC. The encoded protein is CASSSGGIGYEQYF.

This clonotype was detected many times. V is TRBV19 and J is TRBJ1-2; 9 bases align to TRBD1. Germline V gene data show CDR1 as LNHDA and CDR2 as SQIVND (reference sequence). V shed 6 bases, J shed 7 bases, and the junction held 6 bases outside the gene matches. This CDR3 spans 13 amino acids. CDR3 amino acids: CASRPRDRVGYTF. CDR3 DNA: TGTGCCAGTAGACCCAGGGACAGGGTTGGCTACACCTTC. Complete variable domain (other parts from reference TRBV19 and TRBJ1-2): DGGITQSPKYLFRKEGQNVTLSCEQNLNHDAMYWYRQDPGQGLRLIYYSQIVNDFQKGDIAEGYSVSREKKESFPLTVTSAQKNPTAFYLCASRPRDRVGYTFGSGTRLTVV.

The table lists this clonotype with many counts. CDR3 coding DNA: TGTGCCTGGAGTGTCGGGGGGTTCGATGAAAAACTGTTTTTT. This gives the protein CAWSVGGFDEKLFF. The chain employs TRBV30 and TRBJ1-4, with D tentatively TRBD1 (5 bases). This CDR3 region has 14 residues. Germline V CDR1 and CDR2: GTSNPN, SVGIG (reference sequence). Trimming took 0 bases from V and 6 from J, leaving 11 bases between them.

This clonotype was detected ten times or more. The chain combines TRBV7-3 with TRBJ2-2; D unclear. Trimming took 4 bases from V and 4 from J, leaving 10 bases between them. Per the germline V gene, CDR1 is SGHTA and CDR2 is FQGTGA. The CDR3 runs 14 residues. The CDR3 region is CASSSLEATGELFF. The CDR3 nucleotides read TGTGCCAGCAGCTCATTGGAAGCCACCGGGGAGCTGTTTTTT.

About this clonotype: This is likely an artifact of a read error, given a far larger clone one base away. V and J are TRBV6-9 and TRBJ2-7; 8 positions agree with TRBD1. V shed 11 bases and J 6 bases; nucleotides not matched to a gene: 15. The CDR3 contains 14 residues. The germline gives CDR1 MNHGY, CDR2 SVAAGI. The CDR3, as DNA: TGTGCCTGCTCAATCCCGGGACAGGCTGCCGAGCAGTACTTC. It specifies CACSIPGQAAEQYF.

This clonotype was seen many times. The chain employs TRBV30 and TRBJ1-2; D possibly corresponds to TRBD1 (6 bases). From germline, CDR1 is GTSNPN and CDR2 SVGIG (reference sequence). V lost 0 bases, J lost 5 bases, and 13 bases lay in between. There are 14 residues in the CDR3. The CDR3 spells CAWSVPGGAYGYTF. The CDR3 nucleotides read TGTGCCTGGAGTGTCCCCGGGGGCGCTTATGGCTACACCTTC. The entire variable domain, with the rest obtained from reference TRBV30 and TRBJ1-2, is as follows: SQTIHQWPATLVQPVGSPLSLECTVEGTSNPNLYWYRQAAGRGLQLLFYSVGIGQISSEVPQNLSASRPQDRQFILSSKKLLLSDSGFYLCAWSVPGGAYGYTFGSGTRLTVV.

This clonotype was found many times. The rearrangement uses TRBV7-9 and TRBJ2-5, with D possibly matching TRBD2 (6 bases). V lost 3 bases and J lost 5, with 16 bases in between. CDR1 SEHNR and CDR2 FQNEAQ come from the germline V gene (reference sequence). The CDR3 covers 15 residues. CDR3 residues: CASSFTAASAETQYF. The CDR3 region has the DNA TGTGCCAGCAGCTTTACCGCGGCTAGCGCCGAGACCCAGTACTTC.

J is TRBJ1-6 and V is TRBV2; TRBD1 is a possible D gene (6 bases). Germline V gene lookup returns CDR1 SNHLY and CDR2 FYNNEI. The V end was cut by 6 bases, the J end by 4 bases, with 13 bases between. The CDR3 is 15 residues long. This CDR3 reads CASRGGRGYNSPLHF. In DNA form, the CDR3 reads TGTGCCAGCAGGGGGGGGCGCGGGTATAATTCACCCCTCCACTTT.